The rows below give T cell receptor beta chains drawn from one sample of a study of neurological immune-mediated disorders. TCRdb re-called the 5' RACE reads with MiXCR, one entry per CDR3 protein. Among tens of thousands of distinct CDR3 sequences listed, 3% to 3.5% were seen once. Sequenced input: PBMCs. The receptor set was obtained from a man aged 35 to 55 with multiple sclerosis. Each CDR3 is given with its conserved first and last residue. D genes are given only for firm matches. Size is stated for part of the rows, as once, few or many counts, or as a class when the clone is expanded.

TGCAGCGTTGTAGGGTCCAACCGGGACAGGGCAGATGAGCAGTACTTC CSVVGSNRDRADEQYF TRBV29-1 many TRBJ2-7 TRBD1
TGCGCCAGCAGCCCTATTCAGGGGGTAGTGGAGACCCAGTACTTC CASSPIQGVVETQYF TRBV5-1 many TRBJ2-5 TRBD1
TGTGCCAGCAGCTCTGACATGACCTACGAGCAGTACTTC CASSSDMTYEQYF TRBV7-9 many TRBJ2-7 NA
TGTGCCAGCAGTTACCGACTAGCGGGGGGCTCCTACAATGAGCAGTTCTTC CASSYRLAGGSYNEQFF TRBV6-2/TRBV6-3 few TRBJ2-1 TRBD2
TGCGCCAGCAGCTTGGCGGGGGCCGCAGTGACTAATGAGCAGTTCTTC CASSLAGAAVTNEQFF TRBV5-1 NA TRBJ2-1 NA
TGCGCCAGCAGCTCGGGACTCCCGTATGATGAGCAGTTCTTC CASSSGLPYDEQFF TRBV5-1 many TRBJ2-1 NA
TGCAGTGCTAGAGATTCGGGGGCTGGTAATCAGCCCCAGCATTTT CSARDSGAGNQPQHF TRBV20-1 many TRBJ1-5 NA
TGCGCCAGCAGCACCCAAAGGGAGACAGATACGCAGTATTTT CASSTQRETDTQYF TRBV5-1 many TRBJ2-3 NA
TGTGCCAGCAGCTCCACAGGGTGGACTGAAGCTTTCTTT CASSSTGWTEAFF TRBV7-9 many TRBJ1-1 NA
TGCGCCAGCAGCTTGCGGATCGGTAGGAACACCGGGGAGCTGTTTTTT CASSLRIGRNTGELFF TRBV5-1 many TRBJ2-2 NA
TGCAGTGTTCCCAGGGAGGGCATTCAGTACTTC CSVPREGIQYF TRBV20-1 many TRBJ2-4 TRBD2
TGCGCCAGCAGCCAAGGCCACTTGACCGAGAACTATGGCTACACCTTC CASSQGHLTENYGYTF TRBV4-1 few TRBJ1-2 NA
TGTGCCAGCAATTTGGACAGTAACAATGAGCAGTTCTTC CASNLDSNNEQFF TRBV12-3/TRBV12-4 many TRBJ2-1 NA
TGTGCCAGCAGTCCCAGGGGGCCGTCCTACAATGAGCAGTTCTTC CASSPRGPSYNEQFF TRBV12-3/TRBV12-4 many TRBJ2-1 TRBD1
TGTGCCAGCACAGGGGAGATGAGCGAGCAGTACTTC CASTGEMSEQYF TRBV27 many TRBJ2-7 NA
TGTGCCAGCAGTCATGGGGCGACGACTAATGAAAAACTGTTTTTT CASSHGATTNEKLFF TRBV12-3/TRBV12-4 many TRBJ1-4 NA
TGTGCCAGCAGCCAAGCGGCCGCGAGGGGTTTTTCCTACGAGCAGTACTTC CASSQAAARGFSYEQYF TRBV4-2 many TRBJ2-7 NA
TGTGCCAGCAGTTACGGGGGACCGGATCAGCCCCAGCATTTT CASSYGGPDQPQHF TRBV6-5 many TRBJ1-5 NA
TGTGCCAGCAGCCAAGACAGGAAGTATGGCTACACCTTC CASSQDRKYGYTF TRBV3-1 many TRBJ1-2 NA
TGCAGTGCTAGCCCGAGGAGAGATACGCAGTATTTT CSASPRRDTQYF TRBV20-1 NA TRBJ2-3 NA
TGTGCCAGCAGCTTCCCCGGGACTAGGTTCAATGAGCAGTTCTTC CASSFPGTRFNEQFF TRBV7-9 NA TRBJ2-1 TRBD2
TGCGCCAGCAGCTTTACGACTTACTCGAACACCGGGGAGCTGTTTTTT CASSFTTYSNTGELFF TRBV5-1 many TRBJ2-2 NA
TGCGCCAGCAGCTTGGCGGGCTCCAGGGACACTGAAGCTTTCTTT CASSLAGSRDTEAFF TRBV5-1 many TRBJ1-1 NA
TGCAGCGTGACAGGGGGCTTCAATCAGCCCCAGCATTTT CSVTGGFNQPQHF TRBV29-1 many TRBJ1-5 TRBD1
TGTGCCAGCAGCTTACTAGCGGGGCGAAACAATGAGCAGTTCTTC CASSLLAGRNNEQFF TRBV5-5 many TRBJ2-1 TRBD2
TGTGCCAGCAGCTTAGTAGGGGCGGGACCCACCTACGAGCAGTACTTC CASSLVGAGPTYEQYF TRBV7-9 many TRBJ2-7 NA
TGCGCCAGCAGCTTAAGGGCAGCGGGGGGGCAAGAGACCCAGTACTTC CASSLRAAGGQETQYF TRBV5-1 many TRBJ2-5 TRBD2
TGTGCCAGCAGCCTGAGACAGGTGGGGGAGACCCAGTACTTC CASSLRQVGETQYF TRBV5-6 many TRBJ2-5 NA
TGTGCCAGCAGCTTAGGAGGGCGGGACTACTACAATGAGCAGTTCTTC CASSLGGRDYYNEQFF TRBV5-5 few TRBJ2-1 TRBD2